A single sample gave rise to the 8 T cell receptor beta chains below, sequenced in a study of tumor-infiltrating lymphocytes in primary liver carcinoma. The investigators made TCR beta cDNA from about 500 ng total RNA, using a constant-region primer. The TCR beta library was amplified through three nested multiplex PCR rounds in a modified ARM-PCR procedure. Forward primers for TRBV1-TRBV30 and a C-beta reverse primer served the first two PCR rounds, at about 10 cycles each. TCRdb reprocessed the multiplex PCR reads via MiXCR and lists one record per CDR3 protein. The table includes approximately 300,000 distinct CDR3 sequences, 65% detected once. Germline DNA was also extracted, while the blood RNA originated from unsorted whole blood. Sequencing was done on a sample of peripheral blood. The source of these receptors is a man between 35 and 55 years old with primary liver carcinoma and hepatitis B virus infection.

In the case of this clonotype: A much larger clone is a single base away; this may be a read error. This rearrangement joins TRBV4-3 to TRBJ2-1; D is unclear. CDR1 and CDR2 (germline): LGHNA, YSLEER. This CDR3 contains 15 residues. The V and J ends lost 2 bases and 2 bases respectively, with 10 bases between them. CDR3 region: CASSQSPDTYNEQFF. CDR3 bases: TGCGCCAGCAGCCAATCCCCAGACACCTACAATGAGCAGTTCTTC.

This clonotype was seen repeatedly, ten times or more. The chain couples TRBV11-2 to TRBJ2-4; 7 positions agree with TRBD1. This CDR3 has 15 residues. Germline loops: CDR1 SGHAT, CDR2 FQNNGV. With V trimmed by 4 bases and J by 7 bases, 10 bases remained unmatched. DNA for the CDR3: TGTGCCAGCAGCTCCCCGGGGCAGGGGGACAACATTCAGTACTTC. Residues: CASSSPGQGDNIQYF.

This chain joins TRBV5-4 and TRBJ2-1; D gene unclear. There are 14 residues in the CDR3. The V gene lost 2 bases and the J gene lost 3 bases, with 9 bases spanning the gap. Germline-derived CDR1 and CDR2 are SGHNT and YYREEE (reference sequence). CDR3 region: CASSLNSHYNEQFF. The CDR3 DNA sequence: TGTGCCAGCAGCTTAAACAGCCACTACAATGAGCAGTTCTTC.

Comment on this clonotype: A much larger clonotype is one base distant, so this may be a read error. The J gene is TRBJ2-2, the V gene TRBV6-5; 7 positions agree with TRBD1. Germline V gene lookup returns CDR1 MNHEY and CDR2 SVGAGI. The CDR3 has 16 amino acids. CDR3 nucleotide sequence: TGTGCCAGGAGTTTCGTCCCGGGACAGAATTACGGGGAGCTGTTTTTT. It encodes CARSFVPGQNYGELFF.

With respect to this clonotype: Its ends do not fully match the called genes, so a read error is possible. The genes are TRBV7-9 and TRBJ1-2; D gene ambiguous. Germline CDR1 reads SEHNR; CDR2 reads FQNEAQ (reference sequence). This CDR3 comprises 16 residues. CDR3 loop: CASSLARRGYAYGYIF. The CDR3 DNA reads TGTGCCAGCAGCTTAGCGAGGAGAGGGTACGCCTATGGCTACATCTTC.

The chain uses TRBV5-6 and TRBJ1-1, with TRBD1 as a possible D gene (5 bases). The CDR3 runs to 15 residues. The germline CDR1 and CDR2 sequences are SGHDT and YYEEEE. Trimming removed 4 bases from V and 4 bases from J, with 17 bases in between. The CDR3 sequence is CASSGQGDQGTEAFF. The CDR3 DNA follows: TGTGCCAGCAGCGGTCAAGGTGACCAGGGCACTGAAGCTTTCTTT.

Worth noting for this clonotype: Because it lacks the conserved phenylalanine or tryptophan at the end, this CDR3 is likely a read error. The gene calls are TRBV6-5 and TRBJ2-2, with D tentatively TRBD2 (6 bases). Germline CDR1 is MNHEY and CDR2 is SVGAGI. The CDR3 totals 14 residues. The CDR3 loop is CASSYGGFDGKLFS. DNA of the CDR3: TGTGCCAGCAGTTACGGGGGGTTCGACGGGAAGCTGTTTTCT.

To note about this clonotype: Because it lacks the conserved phenylalanine or tryptophan at the end, this CDR3 is likely a read error. The V and J genes are TRBV6-1 and TRBJ2-1, with 11 nucleotides matching TRBD2. CDR3 length equals 15 residues. Germline CDR1 MNHNS, CDR2 SASEGT. The ends lost 1 base at V and 8 bases at J; junction bases unmatched: 4. The CDR3 nucleotides are TGTGCCAGCAGTGAAGAACTAGCGGGAGTGGATGAGCAGTTCCTC. Protein: CASSEELAGVDEQFL.